This T cell receptor (beta chain) came from a study of spatial heterogeneity in lung cancer (dated by TCRdb to about 2019). As for the study more broadly: Beta-chain transcripts were consistently detected in greater numbers than alpha-chain transcripts, which likely reflects a higher abundance of beta-chain transcripts. In the raw uncorrected reads, each unique combination of TCR and UMI appeared more than ten times on average. In non-small cell lung cancer, the study quantitatively compared TCR alpha and beta repertoires across several tumor regions, matched nontumor lung, and blood. The study linked features of the TCR repertoire to counts of nonsynonymous mutations, which were determined by whole-exome sequencing of tumor tissue. Both alpha and beta chains were TCR-sequenced in samples taken at surgery, namely 220 tumor regions, approximately 63 matched nontumor lung samples and approximately 58 PBMC samples.

This clonotype was seen a single time. The antigen it recognizes is unknown. No base qualities exist here, and no much larger clone lies one base off it. Weak support is all one read offers. CDR1 DFQATT and CDR2 SNEGSKA were looked up in the germline V gene (reference sequence). The CDR3, from cysteine to phenylalanine, totals 15 residues. Only CDR3 DNA remains: 45 bases, in frame from the first base. From V the trimming removes 3 bases and from J it removes 6 bases, while the gene matches leave 7 bases of the junction unaccounted for. The library relied on 5' RACE. These reads were obtained on a NextSeq 500. In the TCR library protocol, a unique molecular identifier was attached to each TCR cDNA molecule so that PCR and sequencing errors could be corrected. The paper's data handling went like this. TCR identification, UMI-based error correction and CDR3 extraction were all carried out with Decombinator tools. TCRs above a frequency of 2 per 1,000, corresponding to the top 1% of the tumor frequency distribution, were defined as expanded. Each repertoire was subsampled 100 times to 5,000 TCRs, after which Renyi diversity was computed with the R vegan package. CDR3 similarity networks were built from amino acid triplet string-kernel similarity, connecting CDR3s with pairwise similarity above 0.82. TCRdb redid the processing of the public reads, applying fastp at Q25 and MiXCR, and retained in-frame beta chains. Identical CDR3 proteins give one entry, which carries the most common genes and DNA. What appears here as the V and J calls and clone size reflects TCRdb's work, not the paper's. The table for this sample lists tens of thousands of distinct CDR3 sequences; 8.4% of them were counted only once. In total, the top ten clones hold around 16% of the sample.

The label giving this sample's time point can be read as: sample taken at primary tumor resection. For TCR sequencing, whole RNA was extracted from tumor and nontumor lung tissue, or from cryopreserved PBMC samples, and no cell sorting was done. Samples were obtained from 70 to 85 patients with early-stage, untreated non-small cell lung cancer from the lung TRACERx cohort. Only patients for whom sufficient RNA was available from at least two tumor regions were selected for TCR sequencing. What the authors observed across the whole study: Additional single-cell paired TCR alpha and beta sequencing was considered necessary to confirm, at a functional level, the hypothesis that regional TCRs recognize regional mutations. Ubiquitous expanded tumor TCRs showed up in blood more often at tumor resection than at routine follow-up.

This TCR was sampled from a female donor with early-stage non-small cell lung cancer. Material: PBMCs, obtained at surgery. The chain was built from TRBV20-1 and TRBJ1-4; 10 middle bases align to TRBD1. The bases are TGCAGTGCTAGCAGGGTGACAGGGGGCCATGAAAAACTGTTTTTT. This codes for CSASRVTGGHEKLFF.